What follows is one TCR beta chain and its context. Its specificity is unknown. Treatment given: roughly nine-day PBMC culture with coronavirus spike peptide pools or control peptides (ViraFEST assay). Trimming at V came to 9 bases and at J to 5 bases, leaving 17 bases not matched to a gene. CDR3 length equals 16 residues. CDR1 and CDR2 from the germline V gene are MNHNS and SASEGT. The Oncomine TCR Beta short-read assay was applied to DNA of cultured CD4+ T cells. MiXCR, applied by TCRdb to the PCR reads, yields one record per CDR3 protein. The sample contains some 19,000 distinct CDR3 sequences, about 62% of which appear only once. The sample comes from a study of vaccination and CD4 T cells after COVID-19. At the level of the study: Post-COVID samples were collected a median roughly 92 days following diagnosis, spanning 35 to 161.

The sample in question was CD4+ T cells from blood, cultured in vitro, obtained before SARS-CoV-2 vaccination. The chain has TRBV6-1 and TRBJ2-3; 7 bases are shared with TRBD1. This clonotype was obtained from a human donor who received a COVID-19 vaccine. The CDR3 coding sequence is TGTGCCAGTTCACTCTTTACAGGGGCGGATGGAGATACGCAGTATTTT. It encodes CASSLFTGADGDTQYF.